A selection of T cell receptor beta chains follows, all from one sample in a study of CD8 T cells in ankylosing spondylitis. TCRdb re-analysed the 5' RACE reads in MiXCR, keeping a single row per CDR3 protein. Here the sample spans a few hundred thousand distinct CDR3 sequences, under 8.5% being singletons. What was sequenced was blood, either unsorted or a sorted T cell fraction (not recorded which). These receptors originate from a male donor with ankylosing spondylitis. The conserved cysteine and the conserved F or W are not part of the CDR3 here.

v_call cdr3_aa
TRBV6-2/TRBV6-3 ASSPAGGTYEQY
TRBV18 ASSPPVAGGYT
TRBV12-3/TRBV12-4 ASSLALGRTDTQY
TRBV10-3 AISGASGTVGEQF
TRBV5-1 ASILAPGEFYEQF
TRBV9 ASSVVGGADEQY
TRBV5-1 ASSLDPGTRGSEQF
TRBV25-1 ASSERTGNEQY
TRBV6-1 ASREVSGRGGNQPQH
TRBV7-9 ASSLAGIYEQY
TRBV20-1 SARDSPAGELTYNEQF
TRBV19 ASSIVRTDTQY
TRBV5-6 ASSYKTGSGNTIY
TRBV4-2 ASSQDGGDEQY
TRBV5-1 ASSLSPRGRDTQY
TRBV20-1 SARDQPGLAGVIPRNEQF
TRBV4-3 ASSPSAGLAGGWDIQY
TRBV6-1 ASSERWDRHEQY
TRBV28 ASSAVGPYEQY
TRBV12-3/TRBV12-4 ASSPGGAGPSYNEQF
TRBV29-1 SAMELTEAF
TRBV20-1 SAPRYEKLF
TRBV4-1 ASSQGGAVSLRQPQH
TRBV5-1 ASSSGRGGQNTEAF
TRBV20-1 SASPTSGPTDTQY
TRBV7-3 ASSTPSGRNTGELF
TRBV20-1 SFGGQRTDTQY
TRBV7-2 ASSFITGTGELF
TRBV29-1 SVAKGQVNPYEQY
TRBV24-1 ATSDLETGRFTDTQY
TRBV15 ATSWPLTTGTTYEQY
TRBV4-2 ASSPRSSGRNEQF
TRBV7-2 ASSGSVSNQPQH
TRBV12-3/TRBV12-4 ASSLAGTGTDTQY
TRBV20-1 SALHQETQY
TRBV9 ASSGAGTIDTQY
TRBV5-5 ASTRGGYSYEQY
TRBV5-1 ASSLEVNTDTQY
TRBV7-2 ASSSKTSGLEQY
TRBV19 ASSIGPATNEKLF
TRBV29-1 SVFREGTVTGELF
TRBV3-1 ASSQDRGGITDTQY
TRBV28 ASSLYMGGSSTDTQY
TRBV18 ASSTGQGAQPQH
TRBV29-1 SVRRGENQPQH
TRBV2 ASSEALRGNIQY
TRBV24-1 ATSDWGYEQY